This TCR beta chain was sequenced for a study of T cells in Graves' hyperthyroidism and ophthalmopathy. Study information: The initial diagnosis was the point when peripheral blood was collected, ahead of any treatment.

TCR beta CDR3 regions were amplified from RNA. A set of HTBI primers served as the primers for a first-round RT-PCR of the TCR CDR3. TCRdb passed the multiplex PCR reads through MiXCR, listing each CDR3 protein once. This sample has 450,000 to 600,000 distinct CDR3 sequences; approximately 14% occur once, and the top ten carry around 13%. This clonotype was picked up many times. The sequencing input was blood. This clonotype was obtained from a woman aged 40 to 50 with Graves' hyperthyroidism.

This CDR3 reads CASSVPGGYEQYF. In DNA form, the CDR3 reads TGTGCCAGCAGTGTCCCAGGGGGCTACGAGCAGTACTTC. The genes are TRBV6-1 and TRBJ2-7; 7 bases agree with TRBD1. J lost 3 bases, V lost 4 bases, and 3 bases had no gene match. CDR3 length: 13 residues. The germline V gene has CDR1 MNHNS and CDR2 SASEGT.